These T cell receptor beta chains were read from a single sample in a study of shared clonotypes between healthy human individuals. Profiled with immunoSEQ multiplex PCR; TCRdb holds only in-frame clones, not every one. This sample carries millions of clones, about 95% of them seen once, and the ten largest clones take about 1.1%. Sequenced input: naive CD8+ T cells sorted from blood. The receptors derive from a man in his late teens or twenties in good health. Both conserved end residues are part of each CDR3. The order of the fields is V gene, D gene, clone size, CDR3 length, J gene, CDR3 DNA, CDR3 protein. A D gene is named only where the DNA matches it firmly. Clone size appears in some rows only: once, few, many, or a class for an expanded clone.

TRBV4-3	-	-	15	TRBJ2-7	TGCGCCAGCAGCCAAGGTCTCAGGAGCTCCTACGAGCAGTACTTC	CASSQGLRSSYEQYF
TRBV11-2	-	-	15	TRBJ2-7	TGTGCCAGCAGTCTAGGACGCACCACAGGCTACGAGCAGTACTTC	CASSLGRTTGYEQYF
TRBV6-1	TRBD1	-	11	TRBJ2-1	TGTGCCAGCACAGGGGGAAATGAGCAGTTCTTC	CASTGGNEQFF
TRBV7-2	TRBD1	-	17	TRBJ1-5	TGTGCCAGCAGCTTGGATTCCGAACAGGGGAAGAATCAGCCCCAGCATTTT	CASSLDSEQGKNQPQHF
TRBV6-1	TRBD1	-	14	TRBJ1-6	TGTGCCAGCGGGGGACAGGGGTATAATTCACCCCTCCACTTT	CASGGQGYNSPLHF
TRBV11-2	TRBD2	-	16	TRBJ2-1	TGTGCCAGCAGCTTAGACCAGCGGGGCTTATACAATGAGCAGTTCTTC	CASSLDQRGLYNEQFF
TRBV15	-	-	11	TRBJ1-1	TGTGCCACCAGCAGAGGGACTGAAGCTTTCTTT	CATSRGTEAFF
TRBV7-9	TRBD2	-	14	TRBJ2-5	TGTGCCAGCAGCTTAGTGGGACTACAAGAGACCCAGTACTTC	CASSLVGLQETQYF
TRBV5-1	-	few	15	TRBJ1-1	TGCGCCAGCAGCTTGTACACCAGAAGCAACACTGAAGCTTTCTTT	CASSLYTRSNTEAFF
TRBV4-2	-	-	18	TRBJ1-6	TGTGCCAGCAGCCAAGAGGGCCGACGAGGCCAAATAGGTTCACCCCTCCACTTT	CASSQEGRRGQIGSPLHF
TRBV27	TRBD2	-	17	TRBJ2-3	TGTGCCAGCAGCCGCATCCGTACTAGCGGGGTCACAGATACGCAGTATTTT	CASSRIRTSGVTDTQYF
TRBV10-2	-	-	18	TRBJ2-6	TGCGCCAGCAGTGATACACTTACCCCATTCTCTGGGGCCAACGTCCTGACTTTC	CASSDTLTPFSGANVLTF
TRBV10-3	-	-	16	TRBJ1-5	TGTGCCATCAGTGCGACCGAGGCAGCTAGCAATCAGCCCCAGCATTTT	CAISATEAASNQPQHF
TRBV19	TRBD2	-	16	TRBJ2-1	TGTGCCAGTACCCCGTGGTCTAGCGGGAGGGCCGAGGAGCAGTTCTTC	CASTPWSSGRAEEQFF
TRBV29-1	-	-	14	TRBJ2-2	TGCAGCGTTTCGCCCCGGGCTAGCACCGGGGAGCTGTTTTTT	CSVSPRASTGELFF
TRBV28	-	-	12	TRBJ2-1	TGTGCCAGCAGTTTGGGGTCATCCCAGCAGTTCTTC	CASSLGSSQQFF
TRBV7-2	-	once	13	TRBJ2-7	TGTGCCAGCAGCCCAGCCCCGCTCTACGAGCAGTACTTC	CASSPAPLYEQYF
TRBV4-3	TRBD2	once	18	TRBJ2-2	TGCGCCAGCAGCCAGGGTAATAGCGGGAGATACGGCACCGGGGAGCTGTTTTTT	CASSQGNSGRYGTGELFF
TRBV15	-	once	14	TRBJ1-2	TGTGCCACCAGCAGAGACAGGGGCCACTATGGCTACACCTTC	CATSRDRGHYGYTF
TRBV27	TRBD1	-	14	TRBJ1-1	TGTGCCAGCAGCTTCACAGGGGGAGAGACTGAAGCTTTCTTT	CASSFTGGETEAFF
TRBV9	TRBD1	-	15	TRBJ2-7	TGTGCCAGCAGCGTAGTGGGGACAGGGGCTCACGAGCAGTACTTC	CASSVVGTGAHEQYF
TRBV7-9	-	-	11	TRBJ1-2	TGTGCCAGCAGCATAGGTTATGGCTACACCTTC	CASSIGYGYTF
TRBV7-2	TRBD2	-	14	TRBJ2-3	TGTGCCAGCAGCTTACTGGCGGGAGAACTTCCACAGTATTTT	CASSLLAGELPQYF
TRBV28	-	-	12	TRBJ2-7	TGTGCCAGCAGCGGAGGAGAGGGTCTGAGGTACTTC	CASSGGEGLRYF
TRBV19	-	-	15	TRBJ2-6	TGTGCCAGTAGTCCCCAGGGGTACGGGGCCAACGTCCTGACTTTC	CASSPQGYGANVLTF
TRBV2	TRBD2	-	16	TRBJ2-3	TGTGCCAGCAGTGCACGACTAGCGGAGGGCACAGATACGCAGTATTTT	CASSARLAEGTDTQYF
TRBV11-2	-	-	15	TRBJ2-7	TGTGCCAGCAGCGTCGTATTATTACTCAATGGGGAGCAGTACTTC	CASSVVLLLNGEQYF
TRBV25-1	TRBD2	-	12	TRBJ2-1	TGTGCCAGCAGTGGCCCTAGCGGGAGACCGTTCTTC	CASSGPSGRPFF
TRBV10-2	-	-	12	TRBJ1-1	TGCGCCAGCAGTGGCAGGGGAACTGAAGCTTTCTTT	CASSGRGTEAFF
TRBV28	-	-	14	TRBJ2-7	TGTGCCAGCAGCCCCCGGGACATGGACTACGAGCAGTACTTC	CASSPRDMDYEQYF
TRBV9	-	-	12	TRBJ2-5	TGTGCCAGCGGCCGGGGTTCAGAGACCCAGTACTTC	CASGRGSETQYF
TRBV7-2	-	-	13	TRBJ2-7	TGTGCCAGCAGCTTAGGCGGCGGGTACGAGCAGTACTTC	CASSLGGGYEQYF
TRBV9	-	once	14	TRBJ2-1	TGTGCCAGCAGCGTAGAAGGGGAGGCAGGCGAGCAGTTCTTC	CASSVEGEAGEQFF
TRBV28	-	-	16	TRBJ2-3	TGTGCCAGCAGTGGCATAGGACAGTTTATCACAGATACGCAGTATTTT	CASSGIGQFITDTQYF
TRBV10-1	-	once	15	TRBJ2-2	TGCGCCAGCAGTGAGGGGACTTTGGCCACCGGGGAGCTGTTTTTT	CASSEGTLATGELFF
TRBV7-4	TRBD2	-	17	TRBJ2-7	TGTGCCAGCAGCTCCAGACTAGCGGGGGGCTATACCTACGAGCAGTACTTC	CASSSRLAGGYTYEQYF
TRBV5-4	TRBD2	-	15	TRBJ2-1	TGTGCCAGCAGCCGGGGGGTCGGAGGCACCCATGAGCAGTTCTTC	CASSRGVGGTHEQFF
TRBV6-5	-	-	16	TRBJ1-6	TGTGCCAGCAGTTACGAGGGGGGAGAATATAATTCACCCCTCCACTTT	CASSYEGGEYNSPLHF
TRBV19	-	-	15	TRBJ2-1	TGTGCCAGTAGTACTTTGTTAGTGTCCTACAATGAGCAGTTCTTC	CASSTLLVSYNEQFF
TRBV6-1	-	-	17	TRBJ2-5	TGTGCCAGCAGTGTGGTAATGGGGAGAGGAAGCCAAGAGACCCAGTACTTC	CASSVVMGRGSQETQYF
TRBV20-1	-	-	11	TRBJ2-1	TGCAGTGCTAGAGGCTTAGGTGAGCAGTTCTTC	CSARGLGEQFF
TRBV14	-	-	15	TRBJ1-1	TGTGCCAGCAGCCAAGGAAAGGGATGGGGCACTGAAGCTTTCTTT	CASSQGKGWGTEAFF
TRBV5-1	TRBD2	-	16	TRBJ2-3	TGCGCCAGCAGCTTGGAAGCGGGGGGACACACAGATACGCAGTATTTT	CASSLEAGGHTDTQYF
TRBV18	-	-	15	TRBJ2-7	TGTGCCAGCTCACGCCCAGGGGGGGCTGGAAACGAGCAGTACTTC	CASSRPGGAGNEQYF
TRBV4-3	-	-	14	TRBJ2-7	TGCGCCAGCAGCCAAGACCTAAACCTCTACGAGCAGTACTTC	CASSQDLNLYEQYF
TRBV7-9	TRBD2	-	17	TRBJ2-7	TGTGCCAGCAGCTCAGTACCAGCGGGGTTAAGTGGGTACGAGCAGTACTTC	CASSSVPAGLSGYEQYF
TRBV11-2	-	-	16	TRBJ2-1	TGTGCCAGCAGCCTATGGGAAGAAGGAGAAGACAATGAGCAGTTCTTC	CASSLWEEGEDNEQFF
TRBV27	-	-	12	TRBJ2-2	TGTGCCAGCAAGGTCGGGTACGGGGAGCTGTTTTTT	CASKVGYGELFF
TRBV28	TRBD2	-	16	TRBJ2-3	TGTGCCAGCAGTCTGACTAGCGGGGGGGCCGAAGATACGCAGTATTTT	CASSLTSGGAEDTQYF
TRBV7-9	-	-	11	TRBJ2-7	TGTGCCAGCAGCTTAATTGAGGCGCAGTACTTC	CASSLIEAQYF
TRBV6-5	-	-	15	TRBJ1-2	TGTGCCAGCAGTCTTTCTTCGGTTGGGTACTATGGCTACACCTTC	CASSLSSVGYYGYTF
TRBV11-2	-	-	15	TRBJ2-1	TGTGCCAGCAGCTTTGGAGCGGACTCCTACAATGAGCAGTTCTTC	CASSFGADSYNEQFF